This TCR beta chain came from a study of blood T cells in healthy people across ages. Study-wide results and limits: Estimates of diversity drawn from one million T cells were considered underestimates.

A second PCR, run for about 7 to 12 cycles, used a sample-barcoded 5' primer plus a J-beta primer mix. TCRdb reprocessed the 5' RACE reads via MiXCR and lists one record per CDR3 protein. The table records roughly 930,000 distinct CDR3 sequences, around 48% of them present only once. Germline values: CDR1 MDHEN, CDR2 SYDVKM. V was pared by 8 bases and J by 5 bases, with 15 bases between. The CDR3 spans 13 residues. This clonotype was seen ten or more times. Its antigen is currently unknown. V gene TRBV28 combines with J gene TRBJ1-2, with D uncertain. This clonotype originated in a man younger than 40 in good health. Sequencing used blood. The CDR3 sequence: CASWRTGNYGYTF. The CDR3 bases are TGTGCCAGCTGGCGGACGGGGAATTATGGCTACACCTTC.